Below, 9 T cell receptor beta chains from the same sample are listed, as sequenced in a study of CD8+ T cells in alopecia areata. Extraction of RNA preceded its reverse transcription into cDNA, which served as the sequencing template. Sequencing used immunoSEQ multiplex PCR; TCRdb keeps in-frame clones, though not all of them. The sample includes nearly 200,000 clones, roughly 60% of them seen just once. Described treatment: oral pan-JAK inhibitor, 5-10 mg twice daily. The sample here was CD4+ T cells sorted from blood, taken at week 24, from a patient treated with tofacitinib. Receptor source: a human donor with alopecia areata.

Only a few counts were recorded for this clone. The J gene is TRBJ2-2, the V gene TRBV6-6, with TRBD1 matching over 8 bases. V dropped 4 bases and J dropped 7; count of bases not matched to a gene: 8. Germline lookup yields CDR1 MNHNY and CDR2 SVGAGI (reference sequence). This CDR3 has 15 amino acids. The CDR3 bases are TGTGCCAGCAGTTCTCGACAGGGGCGGATCGGGGAGCTGTTTTTT. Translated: CASSSRQGRIGELFF.

The CDR3 coding sequence is TGTGCCAGCAGGGTCCCTGGGGGGGCCAGGGAGACCCAGTACTTC. It translates to CASRVPGGARETQYF. The chain is built from TRBV27 and TRBJ2-5; D may be TRBD2 (7 bases). The CDR3 loop spans 15 amino acids. The V and J ends lost 6 bases and 5 bases respectively, with 19 bases between them. Germline V CDR1 and CDR2: MNHEY, SMNVEV (reference sequence).

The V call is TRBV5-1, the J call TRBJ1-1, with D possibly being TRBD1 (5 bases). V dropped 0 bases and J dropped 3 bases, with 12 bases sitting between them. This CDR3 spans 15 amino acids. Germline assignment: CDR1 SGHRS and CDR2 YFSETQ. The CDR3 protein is CASSLDGGLDTEAFF. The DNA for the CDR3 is TGCGCCAGCAGCTTGGACGGGGGATTGGACACTGAAGCTTTCTTT.

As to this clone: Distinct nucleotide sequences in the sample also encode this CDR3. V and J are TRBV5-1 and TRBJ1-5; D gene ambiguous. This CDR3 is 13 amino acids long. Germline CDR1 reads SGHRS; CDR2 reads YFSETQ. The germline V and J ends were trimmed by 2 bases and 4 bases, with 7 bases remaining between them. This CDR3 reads CASSLTANQPQHF. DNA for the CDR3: TGCGCCAGCAGCTTAACAGCTAATCAGCCCCAGCATTTT.

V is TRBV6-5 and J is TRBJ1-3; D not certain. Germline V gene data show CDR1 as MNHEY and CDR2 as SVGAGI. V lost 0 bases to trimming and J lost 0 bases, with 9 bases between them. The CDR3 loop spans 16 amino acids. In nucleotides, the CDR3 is TGTGCCAGCAGTTACTCGCAGGCATACTCTGGAAACACCATATATTTT. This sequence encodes CASSYSQAYSGNTIYF.

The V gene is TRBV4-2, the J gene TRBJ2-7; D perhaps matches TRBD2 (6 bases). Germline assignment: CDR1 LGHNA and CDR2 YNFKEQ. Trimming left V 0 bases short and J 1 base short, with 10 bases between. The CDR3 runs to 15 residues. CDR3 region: CASSQDSGRSYEQYF. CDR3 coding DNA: TGTGCCAGCAGCCAAGATTCCGGGAGATCCTACGAGCAGTACTTC.

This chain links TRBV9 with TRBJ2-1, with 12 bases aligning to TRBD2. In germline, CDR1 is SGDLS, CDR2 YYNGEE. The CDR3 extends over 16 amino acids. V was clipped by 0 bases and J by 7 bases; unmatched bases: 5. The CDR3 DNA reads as TGTGCCAGCAGCGTAGGTCCTAGCGGGAGGGTTAATGAGCAGTTCTTC. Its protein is CASSVGPSGRVNEQFF.

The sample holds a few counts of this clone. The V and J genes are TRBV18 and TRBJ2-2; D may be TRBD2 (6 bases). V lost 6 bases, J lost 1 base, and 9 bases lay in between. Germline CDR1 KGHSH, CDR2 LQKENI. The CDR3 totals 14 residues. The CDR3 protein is CASSRDLNTGELFF. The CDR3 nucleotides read TGTGCCAGCTCGCGGGACTTGAACACCGGGGAGCTGTTTTTT.

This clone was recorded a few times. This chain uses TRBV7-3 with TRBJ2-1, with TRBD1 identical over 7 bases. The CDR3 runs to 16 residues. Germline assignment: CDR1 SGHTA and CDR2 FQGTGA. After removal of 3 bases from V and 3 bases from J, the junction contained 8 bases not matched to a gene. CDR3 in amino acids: CASSFEGASGYNEQFF. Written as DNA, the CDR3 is TGTGCCAGCAGCTTTGAGGGGGCATCGGGCTACAATGAGCAGTTCTTC.